Listed here are 4 T cell receptor beta chains from one sample, sequenced in a study of blood T cell repertoires in COVID-19. TCRdb's copy holds only in-frame clones and misses some; the assay was immunoSEQ multiplex PCR. The sample includes hundreds of thousands of clones, roughly 89% of them seen just once. Sequencing was carried out using peripheral blood. These receptors came from a man in his 60s who had recovered from COVID-19.

The chain combines TRBV6-1 with TRBJ1-3; D uncertain. V lost 3 bases to trimming and J lost 0 bases, with 6 bases between them. This CDR3 spans 14 amino acids. Germline V gene data show CDR1 as MNHNS and CDR2 as SASEGT. CDR3 sequence: CASSEASSGNTIYF. In DNA form, the CDR3 reads TGTGCCAGCAGTGAGGCCAGCTCTGGAAACACCATATATTTT.

In its sample, this clone was seen a few times. This rearrangement joins TRBV29-1 to TRBJ1-5, with D perhaps matching TRBD1 (6 bases). The CDR3 is 14 amino acids. Between the trimmed V and J ends, which lost 6 bases and 2 bases, there was a span of 14 bases. Germline values: CDR1 SQVTM, CDR2 ANQGSEA. The CDR3 DNA sequence: TGCAGCGTCGCTCTCCCAGGGGGCAATCAGCCCCAGCATTTT. Protein product: CSVALPGGNQPQHF.

This chain uses TRBV18 with TRBJ2-3; 9 bases agree with TRBD2. This CDR3 comprises 15 residues. Germline CDR1 and CDR2: KGHSH and LQKENI. V was clipped by 0 bases and J by 5 bases; unmatched bases: 3. This CDR3 reads CASSPPNSGGDTQYF. CDR3 sequence (DNA): TGTGCCAGCTCACCACCGAATAGCGGGGGAGATACGCAGTATTTT. Drawing the rest from reference TRBV18 and TRBJ2-3, the complete variable domain is NAGVMQNPRHLVRRRGQEARLRCSPMKGHSHVYWYRQLPEEGLKFMVYLQKENIIDESGMPKERFSAEFPKEGPSILRIQQVVRGDSAAYFCASSPPNSGGDTQYFGPGTRLTVL.

The rearrangement links TRBV6-5 to TRBJ1-5; D is possibly TRBD1 (6 bases). The CDR3 is made up of 13 amino acids. Germline V gene lookup returns CDR1 MNHEY and CDR2 SVGAGI. The V end was cut by 4 bases, the J end by 6 bases, with 10 bases between. Written as DNA, the CDR3 is TGTGCCAGCAGTTTGGCAGGGGCTCAGCCCCAGCATTTT. Encoded protein: CASSLAGAQPQHF.